These T cell receptor beta chains were read from a single sample in a study of OX40 agonist ivuxolimab in advanced cancers. Some clones are missing from TCRdb's copy, which holds only in-frame ones; the method was immunoSEQ multiplex PCR. The table includes 68,000 or so clones, 84% detected once. Sequencing was performed on CD4+ or CD8+ T cells sorted from blood, taken in a trial of the OX40 agonist ivuxolimab. The source of these receptors is an adult with an advanced solid tumor such as melanoma, head and neck, liver or kidney cancer. Each CDR3 is given with its conserved first and last residue. The order of the fields is V gene, CDR3 protein.

>TRBV5-1
CASSLGQIQETQYF
>TRBV6-5
CASRGGRETQYF
>TRBV19
CASSRTGAYGYTF
>TRBV5-1
CASSLEAGSSYEQYF
>TRBV7-9
CASSGTGWNNEQFF
>TRBV6-6
CASSAGVNEKLFF
>TRBV7-9
CASGRGRETQYF
>TRBV10-2
CASSREGSYTF
>TRBV5-1
CASRGTGRGEETQYF
>TRBV18
CASLYGSENIQYF
>TRBV18
CASSVVNSGANVLTF
>TRBV6-4
CASSAGTASQAFF
>TRBV7-2
CASSPTGLAGDTYF
>TRBV2
CASKREGATNEKLFF
>TRBV6-5
CASRPDRGLGGELFF
>TRBV4-3
CASSQTIGATNEKLFF
>TRBV18
CASSQADQETQYF
>TRBV4-1
CASSQSRSGANTEAFF
>TRBV28
CASSFMRRGGQSNQPQHF
>TRBV19
CASSRVAQGSETQYF
>TRBV6-5
CASRVWTSGTYEQYF
>TRBV10-3
CAISGLADSDTQYF